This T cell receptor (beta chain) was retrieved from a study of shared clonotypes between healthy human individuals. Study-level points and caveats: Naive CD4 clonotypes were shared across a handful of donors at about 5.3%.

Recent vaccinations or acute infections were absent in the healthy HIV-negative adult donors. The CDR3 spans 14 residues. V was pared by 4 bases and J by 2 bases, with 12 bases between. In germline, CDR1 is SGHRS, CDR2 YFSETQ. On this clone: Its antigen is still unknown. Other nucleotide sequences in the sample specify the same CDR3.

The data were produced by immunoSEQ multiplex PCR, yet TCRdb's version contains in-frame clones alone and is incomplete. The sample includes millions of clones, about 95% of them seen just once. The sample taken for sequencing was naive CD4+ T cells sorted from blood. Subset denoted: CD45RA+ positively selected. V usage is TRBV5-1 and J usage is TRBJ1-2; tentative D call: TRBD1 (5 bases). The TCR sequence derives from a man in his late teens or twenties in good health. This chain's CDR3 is CASSLDSANYGYTF. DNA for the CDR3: TGCGCCAGCAGCCTCGACAGCGCGAACTATGGCTACACCTTC. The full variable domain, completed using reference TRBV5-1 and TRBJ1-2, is KAGVTQTPRYLIKTRGQQVTLSCSPISGHRSVSWYQQTPGQGLQFLFEYFSETQRNKGNFPGRFSGRQFSNSRSEMNVSTLELGDSALYLCASSLDSANYGYTFGSGTRLTVV.